Described below is a single T cell receptor (beta chain) sequence and its context. The table came from immunoSEQ multiplex PCR; TCRdb's copy has only in-frame clones and leaves some out. Here the sample spans 53,000 or so clones, 75% to 95% being singletons. These data originate in a study of blood T cell repertoires in COVID-19. The overall study: Collection of acute and convalescent COVID-19 samples took place in the United States, Italy and Spain.

The sample consisted of peripheral blood. The sequence came from a man aged 40-49 years with acute or convalescent COVID-19.

This CDR3 is CASSARDSTYQPQHF. Here the CDR3 DNA reads TGTGCCAGCAGCGCCCGGGACAGTACTTATCAGCCCCAGCATTTT. J is TRBJ1-5 and V is TRBV6-5, with 7 positions matching TRBD1. J lost 5 bases, V lost 6 bases, and 10 bases had no gene match. CDR1 MNHEY and CDR2 SVGAGI come from the germline V gene. The CDR3 covers 15 residues.